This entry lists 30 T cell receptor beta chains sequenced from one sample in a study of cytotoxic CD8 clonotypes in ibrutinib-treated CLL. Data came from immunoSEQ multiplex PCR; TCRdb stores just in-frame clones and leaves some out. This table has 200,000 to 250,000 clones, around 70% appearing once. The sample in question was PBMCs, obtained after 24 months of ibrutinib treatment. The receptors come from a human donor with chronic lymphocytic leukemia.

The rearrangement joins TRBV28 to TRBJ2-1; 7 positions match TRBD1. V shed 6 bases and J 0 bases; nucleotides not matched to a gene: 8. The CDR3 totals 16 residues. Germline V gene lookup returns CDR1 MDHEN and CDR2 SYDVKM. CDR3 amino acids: CASSSTGTVSYNEQFF. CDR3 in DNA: TGTGCCAGCAGCTCCACCGGGACAGTCTCCTACAATGAGCAGTTCTTC.

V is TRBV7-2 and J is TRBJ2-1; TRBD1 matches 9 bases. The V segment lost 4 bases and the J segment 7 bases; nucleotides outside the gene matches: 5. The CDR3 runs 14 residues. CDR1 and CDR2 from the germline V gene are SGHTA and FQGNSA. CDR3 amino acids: CASSYRDRVNEQFF. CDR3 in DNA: TGTGCCAGCAGCTATAGGGACAGGGTGAATGAGCAGTTCTTC.

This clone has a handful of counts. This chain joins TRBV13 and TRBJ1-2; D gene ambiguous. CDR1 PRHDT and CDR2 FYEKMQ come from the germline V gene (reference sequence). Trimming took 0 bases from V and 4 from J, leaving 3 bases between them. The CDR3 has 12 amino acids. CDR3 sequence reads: CASSLGSYGYTF. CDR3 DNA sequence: TGTGCCAGCAGCTTAGGCAGCTATGGCTACACCTTC.

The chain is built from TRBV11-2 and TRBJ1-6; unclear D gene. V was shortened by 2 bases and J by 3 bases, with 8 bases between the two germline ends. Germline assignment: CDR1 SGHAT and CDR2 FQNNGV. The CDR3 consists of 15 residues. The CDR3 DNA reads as TGTGCCAGCAGCTTATTAGATCACTATAATTCACCCCTCCACTTT. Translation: CASSLLDHYNSPLHF.

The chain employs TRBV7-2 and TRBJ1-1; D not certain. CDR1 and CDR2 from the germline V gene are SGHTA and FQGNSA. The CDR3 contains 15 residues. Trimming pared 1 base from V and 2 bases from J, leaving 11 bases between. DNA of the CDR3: TGTGCCAGCAGCTTAGTGCTTGGGGTCAACACTGAAGCTTTCTTT. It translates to CASSLVLGVNTEAFF.

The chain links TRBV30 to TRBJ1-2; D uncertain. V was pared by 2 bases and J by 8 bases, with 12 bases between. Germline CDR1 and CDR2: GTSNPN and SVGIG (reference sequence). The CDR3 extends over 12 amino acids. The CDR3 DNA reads TGTGCCTGGAGTCGAGTTTTTCTCGGCTACACCTTC. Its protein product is CAWSRVFLGYTF.

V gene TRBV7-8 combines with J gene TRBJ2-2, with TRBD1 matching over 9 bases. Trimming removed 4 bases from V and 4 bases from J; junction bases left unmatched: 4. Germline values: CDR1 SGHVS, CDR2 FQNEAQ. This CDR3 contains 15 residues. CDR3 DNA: TGTGCCAGCAGCTGGGGACAGGGAGGCACCGGGGAGCTGTTTTTT. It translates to CASSWGQGGTGELFF.

In nucleotides, the CDR3 is TGTGCCAGCAGTTACCTGGACAGGGGAAGTTCCGAGCAGTACTTC. Protein product: CASSYLDRGSSEQYF. This rearrangement joins TRBV6-5 to TRBJ2-7; 9 bases fit TRBD1. This CDR3 has 15 amino acids. The V gene end was trimmed by 2 bases and the J gene end by 6 bases; junction bases not matched to a gene: 8. The germline gives CDR1 MNHEY, CDR2 SVGAGI.

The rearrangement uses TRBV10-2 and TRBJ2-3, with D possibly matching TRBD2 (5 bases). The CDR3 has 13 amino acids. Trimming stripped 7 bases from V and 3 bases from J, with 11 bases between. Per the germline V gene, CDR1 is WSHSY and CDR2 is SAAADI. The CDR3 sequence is CASIAGLTDTQYF. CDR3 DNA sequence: TGCGCCAGCATCGCGGGCTTGACAGATACGCAGTATTTT.

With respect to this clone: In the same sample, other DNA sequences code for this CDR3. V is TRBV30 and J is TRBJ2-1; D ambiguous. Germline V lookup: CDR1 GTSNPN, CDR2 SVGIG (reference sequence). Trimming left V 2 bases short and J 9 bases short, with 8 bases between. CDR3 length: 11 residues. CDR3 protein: CAWSTGGEQFF. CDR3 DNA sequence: TGTGCCTGGAGTACCGGCGGTGAGCAGTTCTTC.

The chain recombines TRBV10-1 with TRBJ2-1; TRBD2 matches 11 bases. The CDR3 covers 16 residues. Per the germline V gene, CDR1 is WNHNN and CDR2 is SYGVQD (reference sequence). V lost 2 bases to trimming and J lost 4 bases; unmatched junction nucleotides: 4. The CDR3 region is CASSEKGTSGYNEQFF. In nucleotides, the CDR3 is TGCGCCAGCAGTGAGAAAGGGACTAGCGGATACAATGAGCAGTTCTTC.

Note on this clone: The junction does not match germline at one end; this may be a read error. The CDR3 nucleotides are TGTGCCAGCAGCCGGGACAGAGGGTTCACTGAAACTTTCTTT. Amino acids: CASSRDRGFTETFF. This rearrangement joins TRBV25-1 to TRBJ1-1; 7 bases agree with TRBD1. This CDR3 is 14 amino acids long. The germline V gene has CDR1 MGHDK and CDR2 SYGVNS.

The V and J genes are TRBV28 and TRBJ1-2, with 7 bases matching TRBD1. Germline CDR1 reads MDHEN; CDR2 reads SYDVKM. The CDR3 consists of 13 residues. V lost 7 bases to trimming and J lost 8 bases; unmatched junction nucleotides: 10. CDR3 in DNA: TGTGCCAGCAAACCGGGACAGCTCTTGGGCTACACCTTC. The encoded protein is CASKPGQLLGYTF.

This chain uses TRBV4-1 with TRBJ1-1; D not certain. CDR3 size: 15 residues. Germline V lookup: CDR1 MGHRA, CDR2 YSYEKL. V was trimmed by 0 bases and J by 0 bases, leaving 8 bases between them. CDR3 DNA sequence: TGCGCCAGCAGCCAAGAGATGAGGATGAACACTGAAGCTTTCTTT. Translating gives CASSQEMRMNTEAFF.

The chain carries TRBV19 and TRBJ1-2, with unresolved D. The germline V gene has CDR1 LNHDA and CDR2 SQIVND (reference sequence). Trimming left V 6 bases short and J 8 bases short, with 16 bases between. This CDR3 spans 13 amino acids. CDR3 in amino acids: CASSPAARTGYTF. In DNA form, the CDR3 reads TGTGCCAGTAGCCCGGCGGCCAGAACGGGCTACACCTTC.

CDR3 protein: CASSQEIQGSFGYTF. The CDR3 coding sequence is TGCGCCAGCAGCCAAGAAATCCAGGGTTCGTTTGGCTACACCTTC. This chain links TRBV4-1 with TRBJ1-2; TRBD1 might be the D (5 bases). The germline CDR1 and CDR2 sequences are MGHRA and YSYEKL. Deletions cut 0 bases from V and 7 bases from J, with 15 bases between. The CDR3 totals 15 residues.

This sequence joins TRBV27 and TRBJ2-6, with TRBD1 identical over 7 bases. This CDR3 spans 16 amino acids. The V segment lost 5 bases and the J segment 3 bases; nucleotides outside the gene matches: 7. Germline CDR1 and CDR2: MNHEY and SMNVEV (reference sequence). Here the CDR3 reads CASSQDRVGGANVLTF. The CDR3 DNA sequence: TGTGCCAGCAGTCAAGACAGGGTCGGTGGGGCCAACGTCCTGACTTTC. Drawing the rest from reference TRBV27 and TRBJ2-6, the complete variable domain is EAQVTQNPRYLITVTGKKLTVTCSQNMNHEYMSWYRQDPGLGLRQIYYSMNVEVTDKGDVPEGYKVSRKEKRNFPLILESPSPNQTSLYFCASSQDRVGGANVLTFGAGSRLTVL.

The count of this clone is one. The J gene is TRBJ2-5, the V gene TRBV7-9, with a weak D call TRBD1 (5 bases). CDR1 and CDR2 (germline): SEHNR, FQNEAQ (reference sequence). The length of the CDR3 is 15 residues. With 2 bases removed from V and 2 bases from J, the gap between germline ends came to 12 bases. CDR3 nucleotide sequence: TGTGCCAGCAGCTTAACTGCAGGGTTACAAGAGACCCAGTACTTC. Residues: CASSLTAGLQETQYF.

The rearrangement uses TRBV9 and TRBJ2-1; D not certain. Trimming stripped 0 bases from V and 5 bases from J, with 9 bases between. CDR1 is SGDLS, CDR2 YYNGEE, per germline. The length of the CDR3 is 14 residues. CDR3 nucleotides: TGTGCCAGCAGCGTAGGAGGAGTAAACAATGAGCAGTTCTTC. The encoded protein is CASSVGGVNNEQFF.

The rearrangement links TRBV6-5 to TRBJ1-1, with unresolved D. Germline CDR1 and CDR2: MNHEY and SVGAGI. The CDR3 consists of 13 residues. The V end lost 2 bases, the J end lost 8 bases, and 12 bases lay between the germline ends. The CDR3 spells CASSYVDRGEAFF. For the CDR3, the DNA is TGTGCCAGCAGTTACGTAGATCGAGGCGAAGCTTTCTTT.

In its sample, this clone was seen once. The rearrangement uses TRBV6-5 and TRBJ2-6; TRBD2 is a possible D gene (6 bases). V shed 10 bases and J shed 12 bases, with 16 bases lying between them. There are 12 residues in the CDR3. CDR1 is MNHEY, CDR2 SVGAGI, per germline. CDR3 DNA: TGTGCCACGGGCGGGACTCCGAGCGTCCTGACTTTC. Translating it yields CATGGTPSVLTF.

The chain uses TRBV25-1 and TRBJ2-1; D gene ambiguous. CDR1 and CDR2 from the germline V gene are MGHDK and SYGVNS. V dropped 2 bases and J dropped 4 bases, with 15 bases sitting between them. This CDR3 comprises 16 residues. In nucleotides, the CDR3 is TGTGCCAGCAGTGAAATATTCGCGGCCGAATACAATGAGCAGTTCTTC. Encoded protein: CASSEIFAAEYNEQFF.

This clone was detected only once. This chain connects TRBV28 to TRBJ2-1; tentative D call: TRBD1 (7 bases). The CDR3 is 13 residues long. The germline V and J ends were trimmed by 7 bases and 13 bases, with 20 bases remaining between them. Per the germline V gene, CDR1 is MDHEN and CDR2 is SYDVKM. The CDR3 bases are TGTGCCAGCACGGAGGGGGCGTACTCAACTCAGTTCTTC. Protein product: CASTEGAYSTQFF.

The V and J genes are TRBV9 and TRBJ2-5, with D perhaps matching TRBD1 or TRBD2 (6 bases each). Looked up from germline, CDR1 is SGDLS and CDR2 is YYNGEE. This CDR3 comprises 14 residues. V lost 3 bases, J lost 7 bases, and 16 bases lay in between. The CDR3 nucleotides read TGTGCCAGCAGCGGTACGGGGGCCCCCATGACCCAGTACTTC. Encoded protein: CASSGTGAPMTQYF.

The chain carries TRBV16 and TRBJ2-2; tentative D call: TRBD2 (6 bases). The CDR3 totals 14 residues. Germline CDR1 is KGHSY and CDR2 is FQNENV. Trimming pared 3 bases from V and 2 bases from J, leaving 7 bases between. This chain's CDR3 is CASSHSGNTGELFF. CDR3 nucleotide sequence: TGTGCCAGCAGCCATAGCGGTAACACCGGGGAGCTGTTTTTT. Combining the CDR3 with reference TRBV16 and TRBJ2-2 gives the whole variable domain GEEVAQTPKHLVRGEGQKAKLYCAPIKGHSYVFWYQQVLKNEFKFLISFQNENVFDETGMPKERFSAKCLPNSPCSLEIQATKLEDSAVYFCASSHSGNTGELFFGEGSRLTVL.

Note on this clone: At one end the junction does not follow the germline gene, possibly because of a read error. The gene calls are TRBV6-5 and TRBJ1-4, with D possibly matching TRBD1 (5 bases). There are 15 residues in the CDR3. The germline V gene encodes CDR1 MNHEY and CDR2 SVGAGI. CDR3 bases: TGTGCCAGCAGTAACTCCGGGACGGGGGTCGAAAAACTGTTTTTT. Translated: CASSNSGTGVEKLFF.

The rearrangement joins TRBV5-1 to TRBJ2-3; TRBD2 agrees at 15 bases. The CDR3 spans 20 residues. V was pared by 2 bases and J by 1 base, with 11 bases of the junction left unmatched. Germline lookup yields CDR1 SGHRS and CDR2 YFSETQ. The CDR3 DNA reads TGCGCCAGCAGCTTAGTGGGACTAGCGGGGGGCCCGGACGGCACAGATACGCAGTATTTT. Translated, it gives CASSLVGLAGGPDGTDTQYF.

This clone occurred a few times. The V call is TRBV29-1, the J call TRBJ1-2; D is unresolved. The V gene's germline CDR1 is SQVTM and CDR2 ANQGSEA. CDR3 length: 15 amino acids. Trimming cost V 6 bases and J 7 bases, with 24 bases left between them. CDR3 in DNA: TGCAGCGTACATCTCGGGCCAGGAAGACGGGTTGGCTACACCTTC. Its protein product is CSVHLGPGRRVGYTF.

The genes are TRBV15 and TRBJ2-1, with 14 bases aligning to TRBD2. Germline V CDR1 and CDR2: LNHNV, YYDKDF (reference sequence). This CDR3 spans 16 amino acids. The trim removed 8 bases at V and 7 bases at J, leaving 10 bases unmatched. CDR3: CATSSTGTSGRNEQFF. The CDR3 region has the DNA TGTGCCACCTCCTCAACCGGGACTAGCGGGAGAAATGAGCAGTTCTTC.

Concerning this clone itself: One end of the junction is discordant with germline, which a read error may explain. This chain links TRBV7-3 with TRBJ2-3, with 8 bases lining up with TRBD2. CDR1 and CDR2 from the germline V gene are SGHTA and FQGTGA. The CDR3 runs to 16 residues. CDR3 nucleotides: TGTGCCAGCAGCTTACGGAGCGGGAGTGTCACAAATACGCAGTATTTT. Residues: CASSLRSGSVTNTQYF.